The T cell receptor beta chain under discussion was sequenced for a study of CXCR3-negative and CXCR3-positive naive CD8 T cells. This CDR3 comprises 14 residues. Germline V gives CDR1 SQVTM, CDR2 ANQGSEA. Preparation of TRB cDNA libraries relied on 5' RACE carrying UMI labels. TCRdb re-called the 5' RACE reads, yielding one record per CDR3 amino acid sequence without DNA. This sample's table has approximately 74,000 distinct CDR3 sequences. Naive CD8+ T cells carried a CD45RO-CCR7+CD27+CD95- phenotype. V and J are TRBV29-1 and TRBJ1-4; TCRdb's D gene call, TRBD1, goes unchecked for lack of DNA. This receptor was obtained from a human donor in good health. Some clones in this sample may be carry-over from other donors' samples. The sequencing input was naive CXCR3- CD8+ T cells from blood. Subset noted: CD45RO-CCR7+CD27+CD95- naive CD8+ T cells lacking CXCR3 (TNR3-). This chain's CDR3 is CSVGRQGIKEKLFF. Variable domain in full (rest from reference TRBV29-1 and TRBJ1-4): SAVISQKPSRDICQRGTSLTIQCQVDSQVTMMFWYRQQPGQSLTLIATANQGSEATYESGFVIDKFPISRPNLTFSTLTVSNMSPEDSSIYLCSVGRQGIKEKLFFGSGTQLSVL.